This paragraph covers one T cell receptor beta chain sequence. The antigen remains undetermined. This sample is part of a study of shared clonotypes between healthy human individuals. The germline CDR1 and CDR2 sequences are MNHEY and SMNVEV (reference sequence). Trimming at V came to 4 bases and at J to 5 bases, leaving 13 bases not matched to a gene. CDR3 length: 16 residues. This table comes from immunoSEQ multiplex PCR, and its TCRdb copy is limited to in-frame clones, with some not included. The sample yields 650,000 to 700,000 clones, 90% seen once. Broader study findings: Relative to clonotypes present in all four donors, those not shared had lower generation probabilities.

The gene calls are TRBV27 and TRBJ2-7; TRBD2 aligns across 8 bases. The TCR was taken from a man aged 18 to 35 in good health. Some clones in this sample may be carry-over from other donors' samples. The sample comprised memory CD8+ T cells from PBMCs. The subset here: CD45RO+ cells pooled with CCR7-negative TemRA cells. The CDR3 loop reads CASSSKRERSSDEQYF. CDR3 sequence (DNA): TGTGCCAGCAGTTCTAAGCGGGAGAGGTCATCGGACGAGCAGTACTTC.